The present entry profiles one T cell receptor (beta chain) with its context. These data originate in a study of blood T cell repertoires in COVID-19. Overall study: COVID-19 samples from acute and convalescent phases originated in the United States, Italy and Spain. PBMCs, B-cell-depleted T cells, or T cells provided the cDNA or gDNA that made up the material.

Trimming left V 4 bases short and J 8 bases short, with 15 bases between. This CDR3 region has 13 residues. The germline CDR1 and CDR2 sequences are SGDLS and YYNGEE. The repertoire was sequenced with immunoSEQ multiplex PCR; TCRdb's copy has only in-frame clones and lacks some. The sample consists of roughly 250,000 clones, around 87% of them appearing once. Material for sequencing was peripheral blood. The rearrangement uses TRBV9 and TRBJ1-2; D is unresolved. The TCR originated in a man aged 60 to 69 who had recovered from COVID-19. The CDR3 loop reads CASSQSGERGYTF. The DNA for the CDR3 is TGTGCCAGCAGCCAGAGTGGTGAGAGGGGCTACACCTTC.